Listed below are T cell receptor beta chains from one sample, sequenced in a study of CD8 T cells in ankylosing spondylitis. One entry per CDR3 protein results from TCRdb running MiXCR on the 5' RACE reads. The profile shows about 160,000 distinct CDR3 sequences, under 45% of them singletons. The sequenced material came from synovial fluid, either unsorted or a sorted T cell fraction (not recorded which). The receptors were sampled from a male donor with ankylosing spondylitis. Each CDR3 is given with its conserved first and last residue. D genes are given only for firm matches. Clone size appears in some rows only: once, few, many, or a class for an expanded clone.

clone_size d_call j_call v_call cdr3_aa cdr3_nt
few NA TRBJ2-5 TRBV12-3/TRBV12-4 CASSLGHPAETQYF TGTGCCAGCAGTTTGGGACACCCGGCGGAGACCCAGTACTTC
NA TRBD2 TRBJ2-7 TRBV9 CASSLRASGSYEQYF TGTGCCAGCAGCTTACGGGCTAGCGGGAGCTACGAGCAGTACTTC
NA NA TRBJ1-1 TRBV15 CATSKIRGNTEAFF TGTGCCACCAGCAAAATCAGGGGGAACACTGAAGCTTTCTTT
few NA TRBJ2-1 TRBV29-1 CSVELWESSYNEQFF TGCAGCGTTGAATTGTGGGAGAGCTCCTACAATGAGCAGTTCTTC
NA NA TRBJ2-3 TRBV12-3/TRBV12-4 CASSLARTDTQYF TGTGCCAGCAGTTTAGCTAGGACAGATACGCAGTATTTT
NA TRBD1 TRBJ1-3 TRBV4-1 CASSKGTGGEILSGNTIYF TGCGCCAGCAGCAAAGGGACAGGGGGCGAAATACTCTCTGGAAACACCATATATTTT
NA NA TRBJ2-5 TRBV7-9 CASSPDPFPYF TGTGCCAGCAGCCCGGACCCATTTCCGTACTTC
NA TRBD2 TRBJ2-1 TRBV2 CASSENSGGAALEQFF TGTGCCAGCAGTGAAAATAGCGGGGGGGCCGCCTTGGAGCAGTTCTTC
once TRBD1 TRBJ1-1 TRBV29-1 CSVEGQGAGTEAFF TGCAGCGTTGAGGGACAGGGGGCTGGGACTGAAGCTTTCTTT
NA NA TRBJ1-2 TRBV28 CASSLERMDYGYTF TGTGCCAGCAGTTTAGAGAGGATGGACTATGGCTACACCTTC
NA NA TRBJ1-1 TRBV29-1 CSALHLNTEAFF TGCAGCGCCTTGCACCTGAACACTGAAGCTTTCTTT
NA TRBD1 TRBJ2-3 TRBV4-2 CASSPSRDRVDTQYF TGTGCCAGCAGCCCGTCCCGGGACAGGGTGGATACGCAGTATTTT
NA TRBD2 TRBJ2-3 TRBV12-3/TRBV12-4 CASSLLAGVPDTQYF TGTGCCAGCAGTTTGTTAGCGGGGGTTCCAGATACGCAGTATTTT
NA NA TRBJ1-5 TRBV6-1 CASSRGYQPQHF TGTGCCAGCAGCAGGGGTTATCAGCCCCAGCATTTT
NA TRBD1 TRBJ1-2 TRBV4-1 CASSRRRRQGRYGYTF TGCGCCAGCAGCCGAAGAAGACGACAGGGTCGGTATGGCTACACCTTC
NA NA TRBJ1-1 TRBV18 CASSPSQTEAFF TGTGCCAGCTCACCCAGCCAGACTGAAGCTTTCTTT
few TRBD2 TRBJ2-1 TRBV15 CATSLHPGTSPHEQFF TGTGCCACCAGCTTACATCCCGGGACTAGCCCCCATGAGCAGTTCTTC